This is a list of T cell receptor beta chains from one sample in a study of Ad26.COV2.S vaccination and SARS-CoV-2 variants. Clones were read by immunoSEQ multiplex PCR, and TCRdb kept only the in-frame ones, dropping some. The profile shows 350,000 to 400,000 clones, approximately 86% of them singletons. The sample in question was peripheral blood, obtained in a trial of Ad26.COV2.S vaccine versus placebo. The source is a person aged 18 to 65 who received the Ad26.COV2.S COVID-19 vaccine or a placebo. Each CDR3 is given with its conserved first and last residue. The D gene is left open where the match is weak. Clone size is given for some rows only: seen once, a few or many times, or a class if the clone is expanded.

clone size	V gene	D gene	J gene	CDR3 protein	CDR3 DNA
-	TRBV29-1	-	TRBJ1-1	CSARSGGASEAFF	TGCAGCGCTAGAAGTGGAGGGGCGAGTGAAGCTTTCTTT
-	TRBV11-1	-	TRBJ2-1	CASSFDSSYNEQFF	TGTGCCAGCAGCTTTGACAGCTCCTACAATGAGCAGTTCTTC
-	TRBV3-1/TRBV3-2	-	TRBJ1-2	CASSQATPVKGYTF	TGTGCCAGCAGCCAAGCGACACCGGTGAAGGGCTACACCTTC
-	TRBV4-1	TRBD1	TRBJ1-3	CASSQGAGRQGSSGNTIYF	TGCGCCAGCAGCCAAGGTGCTGGGAGACAGGGGTCCTCTGGAAACACCATATATTTT
-	TRBV5-1	-	TRBJ1-1	CASSLIRGDTEAFF	TGCGCCAGCAGCTTGATCAGGGGTGACACTGAAGCTTTCTTT
-	TRBV30	-	TRBJ1-5	CAWSVQLGGNQPQHF	TGTGCCTGGAGTGTACAGTTAGGGGGTAATCAGCCCCAGCATTTT
once	TRBV5-4	-	TRBJ2-1	CASSFVFSVNEQFF	TGTGCCAGCAGCTTCGTTTTTTCCGTCAATGAGCAGTTCTTC
-	TRBV9	-	TRBJ1-2	CASSTRRDHDGYTF	TGTGCCAGCAGCACAAGACGGGACCATGATGGCTACACCTTC
-	TRBV6-5	-	TRBJ1-6	CASSYWSEGNSPLHF	TGTGCCAGCAGTTACTGGTCCGAGGGGAATTCACCCCTCCACTTT
-	TRBV20-1	-	TRBJ1-1	CSAGEDTEAFF	TGCAGTGCCGGGGAAGACACTGAAGCTTTCTTT
-	TRBV7-6	TRBD2	TRBJ2-3	CASSLEAGGPNTQYF	TGTGCCAGCAGCTTAGAAGCGGGGGGGCCGAATACGCAGTATTTT
-	TRBV7-2	-	TRBJ1-4	CASSLAVATNEKLFF	TGTGCCAGCAGCTTAGCGGTTGCAACTAATGAAAAACTGTTTTTT
-	TRBV29-1	-	TRBJ2-6	CSVEGGISGANVLTF	TGCAGCGTTGAAGGTGGTATTTCTGGGGCCAACGTCCTGACTTTC
few	TRBV7-2	-	TRBJ1-2	CASSREGLTTDYGYTF	TGTGCCAGCAGCCGGGAGGGACTGACGACGGACTATGGCTACACCTTC
-	TRBV3-1/TRBV3-2	-	TRBJ1-2	CASSQEQSNYGYTF	TGTGCCAGCAGCCAAGAACAGTCTAACTATGGCTACACCTTC
-	TRBV10-2	-	TRBJ1-5	CASNPSGDAGQPQHF	TGCGCCAGCAACCCCTCAGGGGATGCGGGTCAGCCCCAGCATTTT
once	TRBV2	-	TRBJ1-1	CASSPTARTDPTEAFF	TGTGCCAGCAGTCCGACCGCACGGACAGACCCCACTGAAGCTTTCTTT
-	TRBV2	-	TRBJ1-1	CASSIPTAMNTEAFF	TGTGCCAGCAGTATTCCGACAGCAATGAACACTGAAGCTTTCTTT
-	TRBV10-3	-	TRBJ1-5	CAISEGSNQPQHF	TGTGCCATCAGTGAGGGTAGCAATCAGCCCCAGCATTTT
-	TRBV7-9	-	TRBJ2-3	CASSFDSRTDTQYF	TGTGCCAGCAGCTTTGACTCCCGGACAGATACGCAGTATTTT
-	TRBV27	TRBD1	TRBJ2-2	CASRPLRTGDGGELFF	TGTGCCAGCAGACCCCTTAGGACAGGGGATGGCGGGGAGCTGTTTTTT
-	TRBV4-3	-	TRBJ1-2	CASSQRWGGNYGYTF	TGCGCCAGCAGCCAACGATGGGGGGGGAACTATGGCTACACCTTC
-	TRBV4-1	-	TRBJ1-2	CASSQEPGGALRYGYTF	TGCGCCAGCAGCCAAGAGCCGGGGGGCGCCTTACGTTATGGCTACACCTTC
-	TRBV10-1	-	TRBJ2-1	CASSGTRRGSYNEQFF	TGCGCCAGCAGCGGGACTCGGAGAGGATCCTACAATGAGCAGTTCTTC
-	TRBV6-5	-	TRBJ1-2	CASSTVNYGYTF	TGTGCCAGCAGTACAGTGAACTATGGCTACACCTTC
once	TRBV7-8	-	TRBJ1-1	CASSLSGTPWSEAFF	TGTGCCAGCAGCTTATCAGGGACTCCATGGAGTGAAGCTTTCTTT
-	TRBV3-1/TRBV3-2	TRBD2	TRBJ2-5	CASSPGLAGGFVAQYF	TGTGCCAGCAGCCCGGGACTAGCGGGGGGGTTTGTGGCCCAGTACTTC
-	TRBV4-1	TRBD2	TRBJ2-1	CASSQGAGGLNEQFF	TGCGCCAGCAGCCAAGGAGCGGGGGGGCTCAATGAGCAGTTCTTC
-	TRBV6-2/TRBV6-3	-	TRBJ1-1	CASSYVLLRAGVTEAFF	TGTGCCAGCAGTTATGTACTCCTCCGGGCAGGGGTCACTGAAGCTTTCTTT
-	TRBV19	TRBD1	TRBJ1-1	CASTSSQGANTEAFF	TGTGCCAGTACCTCTTCACAGGGGGCGAACACTGAAGCTTTCTTT
once	TRBV3-1/TRBV3-2	-	TRBJ2-2	CASSPLWGTGELFF	TGTGCCAGCAGCCCCCTCTGGGGCACCGGGGAGCTGTTTTTT
-	TRBV5-6	-	TRBJ1-5	CASSLGSGRGNQPQHF	TGTGCCAGCAGCTTGGGATCGGGGAGGGGCAATCAGCCCCAGCATTTT
-	TRBV6-4	-	TRBJ1-2	CASSNPPRDGYTF	TGTGCCAGCAGTAACCCCCCGAGAGATGGCTACACCTTC
-	TRBV27	TRBD1	TRBJ1-2	CASSPGTAPYGYTF	TGTGCCAGCAGTCCGGGGACAGCCCCTTACGGCTACACCTTC
-	TRBV4-1	-	TRBJ2-5	CASSQAIQETQYF	TGCGCCAGCAGCCAAGCGATTCAAGAGACCCAGTACTTC
-	TRBV6-1	-	TRBJ1-5	CASSERGAYSNQPQHF	TGTGCCAGCAGTGAACGGGGAGCCTATAGCAATCAGCCCCAGCATTTT
-	TRBV6-5	-	TRBJ1-4	CASSPGGYNEKLFF	TGTGCCAGCAGTCCAGGTGGCTATAATGAAAAACTGTTTTTT
-	TRBV2	-	TRBJ1-2	CASAEQAGGYTF	TGTGCCAGCGCGGAACAGGCAGGGGGCTACACCTTC
-	TRBV2	TRBD1	TRBJ1-1	CASSFSGTGVNTEAFF	TGTGCCAGCAGTTTTTCCGGGACAGGGGTAAACACTGAAGCTTTCTTT
-	TRBV19	-	TRBJ1-1	CASSIPDREAFF	TGTGCCAGTAGTATACCCGACCGTGAAGCTTTCTTT
-	TRBV5-1	-	TRBJ2-5	CASSPLDYPTETQYF	TGCGCCAGCAGCCCCCTCGACTACCCGACCGAGACCCAGTACTTC
-	TRBV4-1	-	TRBJ2-2	CASSQDGATGELFF	TGCGCCAGCAGCCAAGACGGGGCCACCGGGGAGCTGTTTTTT
-	TRBV6-5	TRBD1	TRBJ2-2	CASSYGDSLGTGELFF	TGTGCCAGCAGTTACGGGGACAGCCTGGGCACCGGGGAGCTGTTTTTT
-	TRBV9	-	TRBJ1-4	CASSSHFGTGGGKLFF	TGTGCCAGCAGCTCTCACTTCGGGACCGGGGGTGGAAAACTGTTTTTT
-	TRBV18	-	TRBJ2-2	CASSPGETRELFF	TGTGCCAGCTCACCGGGCGAGACCCGGGAGCTGTTTTTT
-	TRBV19	-	TRBJ1-5	CASSINFSNQPQHF	TGTGCCAGTAGTATAAATTTTAGCAATCAGCCCCAGCATTTT
-	TRBV11-2	-	TRBJ2-7	CASSLGGGVEQYF	TGTGCCAGCAGCTTAGGGGGGGGCGTCGAGCAGTACTTC
-	TRBV2	-	TRBJ2-5	CASSVVGPKTQYF	TGTGCCAGCAGTGTGGTGGGCCCAAAGACCCAGTACTTC
-	TRBV11-2	TRBD1	TRBJ1-4	CASSSAGTGARGEKLFF	TGTGCCAGCAGCTCCGCCGGGACAGGGGCAAGGGGTGAAAAACTGTTTTTT
-	TRBV9	TRBD2	TRBJ2-3	CASSVGAGDTDTQYF	TGTGCCAGCAGCGTGGGAGCGGGGGACACAGATACGCAGTATTTT
-	TRBV6-5	TRBD2	TRBJ2-5	CASSYWSSGGETQYF	TGTGCCAGCAGTTACTGGTCCTCCGGGGGGGAGACCCAGTACTTC
-	TRBV6-4	TRBD2	TRBJ2-1	CASSVESGAYNEQFF	TGTGCCAGCAGTGTGGAAAGCGGGGCCTACAATGAGCAGTTCTTC
-	TRBV7-8	-	TRBJ2-7	CASSFGEANEQYF	TGTGCCAGCAGCTTCGGGGAGGCTAACGAGCAGTACTTC
-	TRBV5-1	-	TRBJ1-6	CASSLGQAISYNSPLHF	TGCGCCAGCAGCTTGGGGCAGGCGATCTCCTATAATTCACCCCTCCACTTT
few	TRBV9	-	TRBJ1-1	CASSVALGTLPQGAFF	TGTGCCAGCAGCGTAGCCCTTGGGACTTTACCGCAAGGAGCTTTCTTT
-	TRBV2	-	TRBJ2-7	CASSERTAVYEQYF	TGTGCCAGCAGTGAAAGGACGGCGGTCTACGAGCAGTACTTC
-	TRBV6-4	-	TRBJ1-2	CASSPAPLSGFYGYTF	TGTGCCAGCAGCCCAGCCCCCCTCTCGGGCTTCTATGGCTACACCTTC
-	TRBV5-1	-	TRBJ2-2	CASSSVMAGELFF	TGCGCCAGCAGCTCTGTTATGGCCGGGGAGCTGTTTTTT
few	TRBV10-3	-	TRBJ1-3	CAISEIGSPGNTIYF	TGTGCCATCAGTGAGATAGGGTCCCCTGGAAACACCATATATTTT
-	TRBV19	TRBD2	TRBJ2-3	CASSIDLAGGITDTQYF	TGTGCCAGTAGTATAGATCTTGCGGGGGGGATCACAGATACGCAGTATTTT